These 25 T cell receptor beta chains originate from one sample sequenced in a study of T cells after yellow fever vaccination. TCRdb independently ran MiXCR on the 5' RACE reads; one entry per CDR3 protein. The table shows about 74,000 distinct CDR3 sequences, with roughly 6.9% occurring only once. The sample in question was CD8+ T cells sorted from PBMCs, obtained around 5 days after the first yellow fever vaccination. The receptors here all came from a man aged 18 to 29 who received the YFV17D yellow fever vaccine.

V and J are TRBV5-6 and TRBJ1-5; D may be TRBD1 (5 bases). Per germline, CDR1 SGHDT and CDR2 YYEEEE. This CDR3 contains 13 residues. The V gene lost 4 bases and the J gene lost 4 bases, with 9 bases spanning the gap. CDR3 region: CASSLDTNQPQHF. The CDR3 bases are TGTGCCAGCAGCCTGGACACGAATCAGCCCCAGCATTTT.

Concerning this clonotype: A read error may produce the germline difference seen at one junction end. The CDR3: CTSSFGVGLPDGDNEQFF. CDR3 DNA sequence: TGTACCAGCAGTTTTGGAGTTGGCCTCCCGGATGGGGACAATGAGCAGTTCTTC. The V call is TRBV3-1, the J call TRBJ2-1, with unresolved D. Germline CDR1 is LGHDT and CDR2 is YNNKEL (reference sequence). The CDR3 has 18 amino acids.

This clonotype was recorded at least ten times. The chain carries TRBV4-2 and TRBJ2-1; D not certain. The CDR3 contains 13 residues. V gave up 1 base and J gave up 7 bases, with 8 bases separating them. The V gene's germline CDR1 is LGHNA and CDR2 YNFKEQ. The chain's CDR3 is CASSQVASNEQFF. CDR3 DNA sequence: TGTGCCAGCAGCCAAGTCGCGAGTAATGAGCAGTTCTTC.

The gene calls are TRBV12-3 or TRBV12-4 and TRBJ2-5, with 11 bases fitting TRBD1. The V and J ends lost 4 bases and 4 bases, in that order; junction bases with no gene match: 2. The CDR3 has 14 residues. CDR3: CASSWGTGGETQYF. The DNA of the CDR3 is TGTGCCAGCAGTTGGGGGACAGGGGGAGAGACCCAGTACTTC.

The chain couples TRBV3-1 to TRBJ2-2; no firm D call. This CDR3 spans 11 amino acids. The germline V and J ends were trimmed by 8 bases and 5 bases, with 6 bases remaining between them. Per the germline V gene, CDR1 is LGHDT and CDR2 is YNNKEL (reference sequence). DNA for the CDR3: TGTGCCAGCGCTCAGACCGGGGAGCTGTTTTTT. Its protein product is CASAQTGELFF.

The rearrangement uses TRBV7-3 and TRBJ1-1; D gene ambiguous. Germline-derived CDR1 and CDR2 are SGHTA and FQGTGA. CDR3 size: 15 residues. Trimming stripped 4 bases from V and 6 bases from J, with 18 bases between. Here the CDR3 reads CASSSSSVLGAEAFF. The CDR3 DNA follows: TGTGCCAGCAGCTCCTCGTCCGTTCTTGGAGCTGAAGCTTTCTTT.

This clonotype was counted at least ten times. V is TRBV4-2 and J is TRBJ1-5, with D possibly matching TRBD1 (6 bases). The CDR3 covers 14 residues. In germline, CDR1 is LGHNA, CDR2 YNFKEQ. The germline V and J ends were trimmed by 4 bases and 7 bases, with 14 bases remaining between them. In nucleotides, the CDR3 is TGTGCCAGCAGCCGAGGGGGGGTAGGGCAGCCCCAGCATTTT. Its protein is CASSRGGVGQPQHF.

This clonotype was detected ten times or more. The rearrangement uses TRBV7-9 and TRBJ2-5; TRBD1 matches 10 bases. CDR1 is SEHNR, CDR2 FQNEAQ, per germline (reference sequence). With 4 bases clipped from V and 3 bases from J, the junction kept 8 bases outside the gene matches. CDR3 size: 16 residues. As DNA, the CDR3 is TGTGCCAGCAGCTCGATATCGGACAGGGGGGAAGAGACCCAGTACTTC. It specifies CASSSISDRGEETQYF.

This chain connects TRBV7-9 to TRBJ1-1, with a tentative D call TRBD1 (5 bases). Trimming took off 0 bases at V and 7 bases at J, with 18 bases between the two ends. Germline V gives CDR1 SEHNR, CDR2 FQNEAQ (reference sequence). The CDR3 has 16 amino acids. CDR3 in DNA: TGTGCCAGCAGCTTAGCACCGGGACGACCCCACGTTGAAGCTTTCTTT. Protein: CASSLAPGRPHVEAFF.

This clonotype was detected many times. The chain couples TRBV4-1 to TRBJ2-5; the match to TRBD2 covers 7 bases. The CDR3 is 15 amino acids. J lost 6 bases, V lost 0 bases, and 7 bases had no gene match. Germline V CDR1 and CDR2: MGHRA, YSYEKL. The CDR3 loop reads CASSQDPQGGKTQYF. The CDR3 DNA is TGCGCCAGCAGCCAAGACCCCCAGGGAGGGAAGACCCAGTACTTC.

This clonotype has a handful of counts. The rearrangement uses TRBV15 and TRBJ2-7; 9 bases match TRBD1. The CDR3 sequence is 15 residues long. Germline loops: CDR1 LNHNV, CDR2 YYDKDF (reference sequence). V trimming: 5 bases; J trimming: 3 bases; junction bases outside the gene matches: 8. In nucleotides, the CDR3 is TGTGCCACCAGCGAGCCGGGACAGGGTTTCTACGAGCAGTACTTC. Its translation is CATSEPGQGFYEQYF.

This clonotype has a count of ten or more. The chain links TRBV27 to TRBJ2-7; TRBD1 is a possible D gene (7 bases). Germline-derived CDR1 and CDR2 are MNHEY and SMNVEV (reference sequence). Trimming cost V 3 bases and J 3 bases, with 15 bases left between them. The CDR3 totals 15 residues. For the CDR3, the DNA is TGTGCCAGCAGTTTTAAGGCAGGGGGACTCTACGAGCAGTACGTC. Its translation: CASSFKAGGLYEQYV.

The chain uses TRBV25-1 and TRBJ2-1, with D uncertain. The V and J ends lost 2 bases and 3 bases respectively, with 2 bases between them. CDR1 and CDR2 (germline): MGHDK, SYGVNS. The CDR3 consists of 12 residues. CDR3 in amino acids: CASSEHYNEQFF. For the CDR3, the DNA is TGTGCCAGCAGTGAACACTACAATGAGCAGTTCTTC.

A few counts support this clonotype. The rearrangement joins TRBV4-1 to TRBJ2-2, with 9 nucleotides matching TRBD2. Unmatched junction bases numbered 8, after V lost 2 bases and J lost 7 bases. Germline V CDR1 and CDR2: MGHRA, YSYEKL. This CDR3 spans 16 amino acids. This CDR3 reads CASSQLAGMGDGELFF. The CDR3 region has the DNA TGCGCCAGCAGCCAACTAGCGGGGATGGGGGACGGGGAGCTGTTTTTT.

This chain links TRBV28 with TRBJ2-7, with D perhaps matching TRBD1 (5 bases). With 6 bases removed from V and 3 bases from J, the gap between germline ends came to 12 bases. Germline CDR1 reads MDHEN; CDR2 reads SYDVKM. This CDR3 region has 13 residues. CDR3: CASSAPDSYEQYV. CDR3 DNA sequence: TGTGCCAGCAGCGCGCCCGACAGCTACGAGCAGTACGTC.

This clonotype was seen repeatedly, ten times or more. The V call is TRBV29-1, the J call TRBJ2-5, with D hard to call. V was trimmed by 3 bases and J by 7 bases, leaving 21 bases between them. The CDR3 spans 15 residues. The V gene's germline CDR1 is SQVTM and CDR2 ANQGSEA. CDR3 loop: CSVEFIGHEFGTQYF. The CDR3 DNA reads TGCAGCGTTGAGTTTATAGGGCATGAATTCGGGACCCAGTACTTC. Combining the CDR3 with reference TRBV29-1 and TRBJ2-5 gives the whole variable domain SAVISQKPSRDICQRGTSLTIQCQVDSQVTMMFWYRQQPGQSLTLIATANQGSEATYESGFVIDKFPISRPNLTFSTLTVSNMSPEDSSIYLCSVEFIGHEFGTQYFGPGTRLLVL.

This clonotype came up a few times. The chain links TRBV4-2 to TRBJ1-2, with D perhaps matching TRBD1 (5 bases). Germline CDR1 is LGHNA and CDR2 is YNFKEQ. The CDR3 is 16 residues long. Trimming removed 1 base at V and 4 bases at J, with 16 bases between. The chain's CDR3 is CASSQVIGGSPYGYTF. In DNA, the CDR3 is TGTGCCAGCAGCCAAGTTATCGGGGGATCCCCCTATGGCTACACCTTC.

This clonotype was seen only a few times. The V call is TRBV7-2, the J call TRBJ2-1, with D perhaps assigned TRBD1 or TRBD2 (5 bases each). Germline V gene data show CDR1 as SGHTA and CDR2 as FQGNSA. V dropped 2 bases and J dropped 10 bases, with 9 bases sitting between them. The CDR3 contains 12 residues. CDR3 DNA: TGTGCCAGCAGCTTACTCAGGGACGAGCAGTTCTTC. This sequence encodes CASSLLRDEQFF.

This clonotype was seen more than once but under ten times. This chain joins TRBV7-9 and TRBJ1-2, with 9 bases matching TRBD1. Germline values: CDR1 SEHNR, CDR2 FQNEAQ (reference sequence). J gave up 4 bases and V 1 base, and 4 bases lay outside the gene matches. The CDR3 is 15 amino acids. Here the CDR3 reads CASSLEGQGSYGYTF. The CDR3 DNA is TGTGCCAGCAGCTTAGAGGGACAGGGAAGCTATGGCTACACCTTC.

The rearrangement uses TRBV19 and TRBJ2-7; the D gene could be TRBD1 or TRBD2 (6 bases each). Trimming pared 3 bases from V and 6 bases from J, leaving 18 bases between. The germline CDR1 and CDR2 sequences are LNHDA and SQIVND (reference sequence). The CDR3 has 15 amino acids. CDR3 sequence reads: CASSIGAGRGFEQYF. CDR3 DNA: TGTGCCAGTAGTATCGGAGCGGGCAGGGGTTTCGAGCAGTACTTC.

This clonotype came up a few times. The CDR3 region has the DNA TGTGCCAGCAGGAGGGCGTCCGGCGAGCAGTACTTC. As protein: CASRRASGEQYF. The chain combines TRBV7-9 with TRBJ2-7; TRBD2 might be the D (5 bases). Germline loops: CDR1 SEHNR, CDR2 FQNEAQ (reference sequence). The CDR3 is 12 amino acids. V was trimmed by 6 bases and J by 6 bases, leaving 12 bases between them.

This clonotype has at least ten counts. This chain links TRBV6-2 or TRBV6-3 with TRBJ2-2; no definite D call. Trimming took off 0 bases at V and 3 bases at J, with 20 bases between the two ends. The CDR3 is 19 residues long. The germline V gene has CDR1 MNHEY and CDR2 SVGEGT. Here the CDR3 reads CASSYSATYRLEYTGELFF. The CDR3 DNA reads TGTGCCAGCAGTTACTCCGCGACCTACCGCCTAGAATACACCGGGGAGCTGTTTTTT.

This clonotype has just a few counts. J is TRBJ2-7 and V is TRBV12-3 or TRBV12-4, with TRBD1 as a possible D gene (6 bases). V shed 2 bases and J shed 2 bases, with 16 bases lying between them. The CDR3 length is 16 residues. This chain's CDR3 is CASSLPTGRDTYEQYF. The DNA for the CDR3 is TGTGCCAGCAGTTTACCGACAGGAAGGGACACCTACGAGCAGTACTTC.

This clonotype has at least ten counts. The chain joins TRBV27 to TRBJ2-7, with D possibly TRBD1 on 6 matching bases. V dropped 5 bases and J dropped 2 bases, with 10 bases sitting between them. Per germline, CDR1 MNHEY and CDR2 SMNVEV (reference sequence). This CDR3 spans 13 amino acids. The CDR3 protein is CASSIGQTYEQYF. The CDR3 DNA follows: TGTGCCAGCAGTATTGGACAGACCTACGAGCAGTACTTC.

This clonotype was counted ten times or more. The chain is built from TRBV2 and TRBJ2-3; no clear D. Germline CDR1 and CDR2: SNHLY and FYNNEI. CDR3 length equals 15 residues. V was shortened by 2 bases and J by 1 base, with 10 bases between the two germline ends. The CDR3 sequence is CASSELFFRTDTQYF. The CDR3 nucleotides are TGTGCCAGCAGTGAACTGTTCTTTCGCACAGATACGCAGTATTTT. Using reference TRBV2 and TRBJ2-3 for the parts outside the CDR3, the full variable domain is EPEVTQTPSHQVTQMGQEVILRCVPISNHLYFYWYRQILGQKVEFLVSFYNNEISEKSEIFDDQFSVERPDGSNFTLKIRSTKLEDSAMYFCASSELFFRTDTQYFGPGTRLTVL.